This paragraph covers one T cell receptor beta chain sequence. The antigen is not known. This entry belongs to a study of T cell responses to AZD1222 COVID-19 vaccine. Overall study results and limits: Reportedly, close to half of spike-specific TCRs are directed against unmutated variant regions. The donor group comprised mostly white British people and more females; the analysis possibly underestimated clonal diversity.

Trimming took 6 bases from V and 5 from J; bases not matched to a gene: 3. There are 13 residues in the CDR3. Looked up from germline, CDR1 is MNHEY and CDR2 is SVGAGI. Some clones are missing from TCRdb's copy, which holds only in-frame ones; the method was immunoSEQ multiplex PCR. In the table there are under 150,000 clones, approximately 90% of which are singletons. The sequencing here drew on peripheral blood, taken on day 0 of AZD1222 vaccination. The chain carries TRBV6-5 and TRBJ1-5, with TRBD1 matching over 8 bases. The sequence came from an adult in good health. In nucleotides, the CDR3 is TGTGCCAGCAGACCGACAGGGGATCAGCCCCAGCATTTT. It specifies CASRPTGDQPQHF.